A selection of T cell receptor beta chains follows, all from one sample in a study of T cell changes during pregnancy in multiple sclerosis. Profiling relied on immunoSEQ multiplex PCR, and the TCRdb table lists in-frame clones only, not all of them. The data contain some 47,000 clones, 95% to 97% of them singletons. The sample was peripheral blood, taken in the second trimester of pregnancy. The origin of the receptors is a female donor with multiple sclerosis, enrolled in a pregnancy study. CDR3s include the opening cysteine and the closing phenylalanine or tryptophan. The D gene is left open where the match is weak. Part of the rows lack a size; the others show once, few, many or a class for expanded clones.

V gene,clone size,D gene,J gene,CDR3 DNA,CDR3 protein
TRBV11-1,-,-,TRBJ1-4,TGTGCCAGCAGCTTCGGCTCAGGATGGGAAAAACTGTTTTTT,CASSFGSGWEKLFF
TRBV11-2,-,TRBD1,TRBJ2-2,TGTGCCAGCAGCCGGACAGGGTTAGGCGGGGAGCTGTTTTTT,CASSRTGLGGELFF
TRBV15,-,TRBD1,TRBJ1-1,TGTGCCACCACCCGGATGGACAGGGGGAACACTGAAGCTTTCTTT,CATTRMDRGNTEAFF
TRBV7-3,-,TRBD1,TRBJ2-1,TGTGCCAGCAGCCCGGACAGGGCCGGTGAGCAGTTCTTC,CASSPDRAGEQFF
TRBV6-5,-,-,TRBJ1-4,TGTGCCAGCAGGCCAGGGACACCAGCTAATGAAAAACTGTTTTTT,CASRPGTPANEKLFF
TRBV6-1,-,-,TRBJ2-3,TGTGCCAGCTGTCCAGGAAGCACAGATACGCAGTATTTT,CASCPGSTDTQYF
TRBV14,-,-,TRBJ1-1,TGTGCCAGCAGCCAGGGGAGCGGCACTGAAGCTTTCTTT,CASSQGSGTEAFF
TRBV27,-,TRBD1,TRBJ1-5,TGTGCCAGCAGTTTATCGGGGACAGGGGGTCAGCCCCAGCATTTT,CASSLSGTGGQPQHF
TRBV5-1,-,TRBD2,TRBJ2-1,TGCGCCAGCAGCTCGGGACTAGCTTACAATGAGCAGTTCTTC,CASSSGLAYNEQFF
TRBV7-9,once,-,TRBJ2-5,TGTGCCAGCAGCTTAATTTTCGGGACCCAGTACTTC,CASSLIFGTQYF
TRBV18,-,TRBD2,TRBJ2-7,TGTGCCAGCTCCCTTAAGCGGGGGGGAGGAAACGAGCAGTACTTC,CASSLKRGGGNEQYF
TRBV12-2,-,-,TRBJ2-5,TGTGCAAGTCGCTTAACTCTAGATAGCGAGACCCAGTACTTC,CASRLTLDSETQYF
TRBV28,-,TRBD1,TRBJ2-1,TGTGCCAGCAGAGACTCCGGGACAGGTAAAAACAATGAGCAGTTCTTC,CASRDSGTGKNNEQFF
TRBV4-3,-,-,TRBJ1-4,TGCGCCAGCAGCCAAGATATCGGGGGGCGAGAAAAACTGTTTTTT,CASSQDIGGREKLFF
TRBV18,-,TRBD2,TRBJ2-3,TGTGCCAGCTCACGGACTAGCGGCACAGATACGCAGTATTTT,CASSRTSGTDTQYF
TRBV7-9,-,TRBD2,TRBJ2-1,TGTGCCAGCAGCCCTGCCGGGACTAGCTACAATGAGCAGTTCTTC,CASSPAGTSYNEQFF
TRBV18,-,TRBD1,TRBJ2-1,TGTGCCAGCTCATCAACAGGGGGTAGAGTAGACAATGAGCAGTTCTTC,CASSSTGGRVDNEQFF
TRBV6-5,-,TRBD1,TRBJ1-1,TGTGCCAGCAGTTACACAGGGGTCGCCACTGAAGCTTTCTTT,CASSYTGVATEAFF
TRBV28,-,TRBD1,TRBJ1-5,TGTGCCAGCAGTGGGACAGGGGTGGGGAATCAGCCCCAGCATTTT,CASSGTGVGNQPQHF
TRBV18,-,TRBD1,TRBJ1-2,TGTGCCAGCTCCCTGGACAGGGGAGGTGGCTACACCTTC,CASSLDRGGGYTF
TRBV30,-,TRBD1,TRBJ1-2,TGTGCCTGCTTAGGGACAGGGTATGGCTACACCTTC,CACLGTGYGYTF